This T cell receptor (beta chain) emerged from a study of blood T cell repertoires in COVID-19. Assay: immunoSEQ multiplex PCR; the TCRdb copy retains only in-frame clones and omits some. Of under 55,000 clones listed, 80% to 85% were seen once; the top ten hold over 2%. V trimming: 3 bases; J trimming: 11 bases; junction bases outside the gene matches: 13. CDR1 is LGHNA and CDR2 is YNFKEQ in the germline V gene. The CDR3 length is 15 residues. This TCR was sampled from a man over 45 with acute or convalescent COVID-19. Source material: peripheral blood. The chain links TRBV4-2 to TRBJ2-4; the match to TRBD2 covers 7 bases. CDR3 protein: CASSQREGFSPFQYF. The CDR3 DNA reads TGTGCCAGCAGCCAGAGGGAGGGGTTCTCCCCATTTCAGTACTTC.